This T cell receptor beta chain comes out of a study of CD8 T cells in ankylosing spondylitis. Findings and caveats of the study: One TCR beta motif, made up of roughly 8 highly homologous variants, appeared characteristic of ankylosing spondylitis blood.

One entry per CDR3 protein, called by TCRdb with MiXCR from the 5' RACE reads. There are some 700,000 distinct CDR3 sequences in the sample; around a fifth occur only once, and under 20% lies in the top ten. The germline CDR1 and CDR2 sequences are KGHSH and LQKENI. This CDR3 has 14 residues. Trimming took off 2 bases at V and 2 bases at J, with 10 bases between the two ends. This clonotype appeared a few times. What it recognizes is unknown. The sequenced sample consisted of blood, either unsorted or a sorted T cell fraction (not recorded which). This sequence originates from a male donor with ankylosing spondylitis. This chain links TRBV18 with TRBJ2-7; D may be TRBD2 (6 bases). CDR3 loop: CASSPNSGTYEQYF. The DNA for the CDR3 is TGTGCCAGCTCACCAAATAGCGGAACCTACGAGCAGTACTTC.